Included here is one T cell receptor (beta chain) sequence, with context. What it binds is not known. The V end lost 7 bases, the J end lost 5 bases, and 29 bases lay between the germline ends. Germline assignment: CDR1 ENHRY and CDR2 SYGVKD. CDR3 size: 18 residues. The entry originates in a study of OX40 agonist ivuxolimab in advanced cancers. On the study more broadly: At doses from 0.01 to 10 mg/kg, patients were given intravenous ivuxolimab every 2 weeks. Participants could have had prior anti-PD-1, anti-PD-L1 or anti-CTLA-4 therapy, and less than 45% had some. Study findings and constraints: Expanded clones belonging to CD8+ T cells outnumbered, on average, those of CD4+. At 0.1 to 3.0 mg/kg, clonal expansion of CD4+ and CD8+ blood T cells had occurred by week 6.

The table came from immunoSEQ multiplex PCR; TCRdb's copy has only in-frame clones and leaves some out. The sample includes roughly 75,000 clones, about 86% seen only once; the top ten take around 0.76%. This receptor was taken from an adult with an advanced solid tumor such as melanoma, head and neck, liver or kidney cancer. The sequences come from CD4+ or CD8+ T cells sorted from blood, collected in a trial of the OX40 agonist ivuxolimab. The chain employs TRBV10-3 and TRBJ1-2, with a tentative D call TRBD1 (6 bases). CDR3 protein: CAIMDTPGQTTLRYGYTF. Here the CDR3 DNA reads TGTGCCATCATGGACACACCGGGACAAACCACCTTACGGTATGGCTACACCTTC.